This T cell receptor beta chain was sequenced for a study of shared clonotypes between healthy human individuals. Study-level background: Each donor contributed plates that comprised three CD4 naive, three CD4 memory, two CD8 naive and one CD8 memory. Findings and limits, study-wide: Among the subsets, naive ones generally showed larger estimated richness than memory ones.

With 1 base clipped from V and 6 bases from J, the junction kept 2 bases outside the gene matches. The length of the CDR3 is 15 residues. Germline V lookup: CDR1 SGHTA, CDR2 FQGTGA. As for this clone: Its specificity is unknown.

The authors split each subset's genomic DNA evenly across several immunoSEQ plates. Sequencing was performed with immunoSEQ multiplex PCR; in TCRdb, only in-frame clones are kept and a portion is missing. The table shows more than 2,000,000 clones, with approximately 90% occurring only once. This TCR came from a man younger than 35 in good health. The specimen sequenced was naive CD4+ T cells sorted from blood. Subset in this sample: CD45RA+ positively selected. The chain employs TRBV7-3 and TRBJ2-1; TRBD2 aligns across 11 bases. CDR3 coding DNA: TGTGCCAGCAGCTTAATCGGACTAGCGGGCAATGAGCAGTTCTTC. Amino acids: CASSLIGLAGNEQFF.